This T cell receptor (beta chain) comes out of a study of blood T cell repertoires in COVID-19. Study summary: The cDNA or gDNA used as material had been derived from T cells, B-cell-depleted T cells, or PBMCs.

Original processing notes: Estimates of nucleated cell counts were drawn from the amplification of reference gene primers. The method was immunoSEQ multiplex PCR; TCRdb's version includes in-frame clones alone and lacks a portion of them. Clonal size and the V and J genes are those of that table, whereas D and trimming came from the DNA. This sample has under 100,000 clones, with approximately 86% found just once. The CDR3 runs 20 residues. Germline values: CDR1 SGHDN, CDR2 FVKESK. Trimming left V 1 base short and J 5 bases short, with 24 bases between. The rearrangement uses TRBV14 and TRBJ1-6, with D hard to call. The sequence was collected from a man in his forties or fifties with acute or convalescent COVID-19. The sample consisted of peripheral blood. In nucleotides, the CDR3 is TGTGCCAGCAGCCAAGTTCGCCAGAACTGGGCCTACCCTGATAATTCACCCCTCCACTTT. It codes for CASSQVRQNWAYPDNSPLHF.